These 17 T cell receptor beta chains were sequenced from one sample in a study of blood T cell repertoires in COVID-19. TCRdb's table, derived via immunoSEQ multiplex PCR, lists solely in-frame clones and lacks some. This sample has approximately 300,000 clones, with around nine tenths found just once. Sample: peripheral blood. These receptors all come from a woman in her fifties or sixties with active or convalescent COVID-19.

The CDR3: CASSLRGGEDIQYF. CDR3 in DNA: TGTGCCAGCAGCTTAAGAGGGGGTGAGGACATTCAGTACTTC. The chain recombines TRBV7-2 with TRBJ2-4; possibly TRBD1 for D (6 bases). This CDR3 comprises 14 residues. V lost 2 bases and J 8 bases, leaving 13 bases between the germline ends. Germline assignment: CDR1 SGHTA and CDR2 FQGNSA.

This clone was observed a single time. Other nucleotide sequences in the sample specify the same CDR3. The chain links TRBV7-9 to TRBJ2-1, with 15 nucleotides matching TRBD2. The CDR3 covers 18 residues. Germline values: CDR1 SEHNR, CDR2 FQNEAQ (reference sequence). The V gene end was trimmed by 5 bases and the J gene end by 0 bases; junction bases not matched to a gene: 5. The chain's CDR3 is CASSPGLAGGSSYNEQFF. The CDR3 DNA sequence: TGTGCCAGCAGCCCGGGACTAGCGGGGGGTTCCTCCTACAATGAGCAGTTCTTC.

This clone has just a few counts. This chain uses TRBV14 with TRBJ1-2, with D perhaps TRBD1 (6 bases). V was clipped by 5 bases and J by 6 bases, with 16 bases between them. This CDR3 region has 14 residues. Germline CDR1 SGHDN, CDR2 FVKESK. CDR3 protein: CASSGLTGLDGYTF. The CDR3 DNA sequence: TGTGCCAGCAGCGGATTGACAGGATTAGATGGCTACACCTTC.

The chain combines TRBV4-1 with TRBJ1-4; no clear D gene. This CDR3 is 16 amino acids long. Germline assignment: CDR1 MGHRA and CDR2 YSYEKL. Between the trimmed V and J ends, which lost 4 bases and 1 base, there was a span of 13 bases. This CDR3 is CASSRGGQRTNEKLFF. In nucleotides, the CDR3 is TGCGCCAGCAGCCGGGGAGGGCAGAGAACTAATGAAAAACTGTTTTTT.

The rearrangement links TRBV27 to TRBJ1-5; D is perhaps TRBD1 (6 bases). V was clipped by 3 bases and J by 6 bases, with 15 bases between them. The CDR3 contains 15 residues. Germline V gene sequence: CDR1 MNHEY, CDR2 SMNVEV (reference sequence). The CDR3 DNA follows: TGTGCCAGCAGTTTTAAGGGGGACACCATTCAGCCCCAGCATTTT. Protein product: CASSFKGDTIQPQHF.

The CDR3 spells CASKPGLAIDTQYF. CDR3 DNA: TGTGCCAGCAAGCCGGGACTAGCTATAGATACGCAGTATTTT. The chain joins TRBV2 to TRBJ2-3; 9 nucleotides match TRBD2. The CDR3 covers 14 residues. V lost 7 bases and J lost 5; bases outside the gene matches: 7. CDR1 SNHLY and CDR2 FYNNEI come from the germline V gene.

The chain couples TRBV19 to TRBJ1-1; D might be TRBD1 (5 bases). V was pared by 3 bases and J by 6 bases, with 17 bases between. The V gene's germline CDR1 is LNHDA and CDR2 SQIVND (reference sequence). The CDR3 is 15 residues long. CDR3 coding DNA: TGTGCCAGTAGTATGGGAGGGACCCCGGTTCCTGAAGCTTTCTTT. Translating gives CASSMGGTPVPEAFF.

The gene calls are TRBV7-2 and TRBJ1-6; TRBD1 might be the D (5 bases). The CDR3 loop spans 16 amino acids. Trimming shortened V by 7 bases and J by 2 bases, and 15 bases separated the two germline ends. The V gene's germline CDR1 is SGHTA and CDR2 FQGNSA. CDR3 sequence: CASTFSGGTYNSPLHF. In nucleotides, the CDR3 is TGTGCCAGCACCTTTAGTGGGGGGACCTATAATTCACCCCTCCACTTT.

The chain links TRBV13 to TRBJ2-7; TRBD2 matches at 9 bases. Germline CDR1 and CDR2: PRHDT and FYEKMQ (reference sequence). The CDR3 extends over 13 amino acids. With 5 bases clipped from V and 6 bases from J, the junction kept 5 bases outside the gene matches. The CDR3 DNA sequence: TGTGCCAGCAGCCCAACACTAGCGGGCGAGCAGTACTTC. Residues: CASSPTLAGEQYF. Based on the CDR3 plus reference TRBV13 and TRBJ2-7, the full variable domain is AAGVIQSPRHLIKEKRETATLKCYPIPRHDTVYWYQQGPGQDPQFLISFYEKMQSDKGSIPDRFSAQQFSDYHSELNMSSLELGDSALYFCASSPTLAGEQYFGPGTRLTVT.

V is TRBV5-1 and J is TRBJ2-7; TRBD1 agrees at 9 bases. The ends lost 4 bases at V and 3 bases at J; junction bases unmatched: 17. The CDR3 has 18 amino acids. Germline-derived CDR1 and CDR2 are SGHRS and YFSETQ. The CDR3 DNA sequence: TGCGCCAGCAGCCTACACCGGGACAGGGTCGATAGGGGCTACGAGCAGTACTTC. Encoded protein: CASSLHRDRVDRGYEQYF. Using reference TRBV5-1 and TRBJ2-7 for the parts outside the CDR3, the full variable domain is KAGVTQTPRYLIKTRGQQVTLSCSPISGHRSVSWYQQTPGQGLQFLFEYFSETQRNKGNFPGRFSGRQFSNSRSEMNVSTLELGDSALYLCASSLHRDRVDRGYEQYFGPGTRLTVT.

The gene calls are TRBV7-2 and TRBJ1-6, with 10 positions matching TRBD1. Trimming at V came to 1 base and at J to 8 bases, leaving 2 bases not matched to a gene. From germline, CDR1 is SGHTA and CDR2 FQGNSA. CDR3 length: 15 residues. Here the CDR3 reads CASSLDGTGDSPLHF. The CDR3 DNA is TGTGCCAGCAGCTTAGATGGGACAGGGGATTCACCCCTCCACTTT.

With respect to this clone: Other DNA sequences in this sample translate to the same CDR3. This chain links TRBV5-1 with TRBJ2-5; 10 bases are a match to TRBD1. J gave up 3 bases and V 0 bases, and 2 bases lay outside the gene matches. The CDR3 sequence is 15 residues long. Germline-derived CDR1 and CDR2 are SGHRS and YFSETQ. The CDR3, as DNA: TGCGCCAGCAGCTTGGGTGGGACAGGGGAAGAGACCCAGTACTTC. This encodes CASSLGGTGEETQYF.

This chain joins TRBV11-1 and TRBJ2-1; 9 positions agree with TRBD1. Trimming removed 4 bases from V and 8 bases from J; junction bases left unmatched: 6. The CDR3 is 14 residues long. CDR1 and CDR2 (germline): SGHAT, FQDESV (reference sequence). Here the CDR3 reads CASSSGTGIDEQFF. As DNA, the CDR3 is TGTGCCAGCAGCTCAGGGACAGGGATCGATGAGCAGTTCTTC.

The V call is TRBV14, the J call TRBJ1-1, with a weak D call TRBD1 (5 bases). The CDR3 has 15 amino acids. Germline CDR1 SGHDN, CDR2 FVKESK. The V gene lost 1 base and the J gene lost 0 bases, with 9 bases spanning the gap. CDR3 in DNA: TGTGCCAGCAGCCAAGCAGGGCGCCTGAACACTGAAGCTTTCTTT. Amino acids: CASSQAGRLNTEAFF.

The CDR3 region is CASSIESRGLAGGQETQYF. For the CDR3, the DNA is TGTGCCAGTAGTATAGAGAGCAGGGGACTAGCGGGAGGCCAAGAGACCCAGTACTTC. The chain links TRBV19 to TRBJ2-5; TRBD2 matches at 15 bases. The CDR3 covers 19 residues. The V and J ends lost 0 bases and 1 base, in that order; junction bases with no gene match: 6. Germline V gene data show CDR1 as LNHDA and CDR2 as SQIVND (reference sequence).

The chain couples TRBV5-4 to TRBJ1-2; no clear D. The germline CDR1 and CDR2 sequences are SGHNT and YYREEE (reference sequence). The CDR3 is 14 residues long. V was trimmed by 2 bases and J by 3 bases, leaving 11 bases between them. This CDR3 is CASSLTAGDYGYTF. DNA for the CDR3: TGTGCCAGCAGCTTAACAGCCGGGGACTATGGCTACACCTTC. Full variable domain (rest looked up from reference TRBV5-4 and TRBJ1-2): ETGVTQSPTHLIKTRGQQVTLRCSSQSGHNTVSWYQQALGQGPQFIFQYYREEENGRGNFPPRFSGLQFPNYSSELNVNALELDDSALYLCASSLTAGDYGYTFGSGTRLTVV.

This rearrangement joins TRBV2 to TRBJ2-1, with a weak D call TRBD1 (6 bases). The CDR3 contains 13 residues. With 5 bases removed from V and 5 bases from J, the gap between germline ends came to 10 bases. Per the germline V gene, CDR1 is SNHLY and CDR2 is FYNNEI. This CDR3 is CASSRDRNNEQFF. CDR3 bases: TGTGCCAGCAGTAGAGACAGGAACAATGAGCAGTTCTTC.